These 21 T cell receptor beta chains were sequenced from one sample in a study of blood T cell repertoires in COVID-19. Some clones are missing from TCRdb's copy, which holds only in-frame ones; the method was immunoSEQ multiplex PCR. Of some 320,000 clones listed, under 90% are singletons. What was sequenced was PBMCs or T cells enriched from blood (not recorded which). These receptor sequences come from a man aged 60-69 years who had recovered from COVID-19.

The chain links TRBV5-1 to TRBJ1-1; D is unresolved. The V gene lost 2 bases and the J gene lost 0 bases, with 14 bases spanning the gap. From germline, CDR1 is SGHRS and CDR2 YFSETQ. The length of the CDR3 is 16 residues. The CDR3 protein is CASSFRPYSMNTEAFF. In DNA form, the CDR3 reads TGCGCCAGCAGCTTCAGGCCTTACTCGATGAACACTGAAGCTTTCTTT.

This clone was detected once. The rearrangement links TRBV5-8 to TRBJ2-7; 8 bases are a match to TRBD2. With V trimmed by 4 bases and J by 3 bases, 9 bases remained unmatched. Germline CDR1 SGHTS, CDR2 YDEGEE. The CDR3 spans 15 residues. The CDR3 DNA reads TGTGCCAGCAGCATTACCGGGAGGGGCGGCTACGAGCAGTACTTC. The encoded protein is CASSITGRGGYEQYF.

The chain is built from TRBV5-4 and TRBJ2-1; 7 nucleotides agree with TRBD2. V shed 2 bases, J shed 5 bases, and the junction held 7 bases outside the gene matches. The CDR3 extends over 15 amino acids. Germline V gene lookup returns CDR1 SGHNT and CDR2 YYREEE (reference sequence). The CDR3 coding sequence is TGTGCCAGCAGCTTCCCTAGCGGAGTTAACAATGAGCAGTTCTTC. This gives the protein CASSFPSGVNNEQFF. The variable domain in full, with the rest retrieved from reference TRBV5-4 and TRBJ2-1, is ETGVTQSPTHLIKTRGQQVTLRCSSQSGHNTVSWYQQALGQGPQFIFQYYREEENGRGNFPPRFSGLQFPNYSSELNVNALELDDSALYLCASSFPSGVNNEQFFGPGTRLTVL.

The rearrangement links TRBV10-2 to TRBJ2-7; D is undetermined. Germline values: CDR1 WSHSY, CDR2 SAAADI. The CDR3 runs to 12 residues. Trimming shortened V by 2 bases and J by 3 bases, and 5 bases separated the two germline ends. The CDR3, as DNA: TGCGCCAGCAGTGAGCCATTCTACGAGCAGTACTTC. The encoded protein is CASSEPFYEQYF.

DNA for the CDR3: TGTGCCAGCAGGCCGCGGCCCCTTGGCACAGATACGCAGTATTTT. This encodes CASRPRPLGTDTQYF. The rearrangement uses TRBV6-5 and TRBJ2-3; D is uncertain. The CDR3 is made up of 15 amino acids. The germline V gene has CDR1 MNHEY and CDR2 SVGAGI. The V gene lost 6 bases and the J gene lost 1 base, with 14 bases spanning the gap.

The chain couples TRBV9 to TRBJ2-7, with a possible D match to TRBD2 (5 bases). Germline V gene sequence: CDR1 SGDLS, CDR2 YYNGEE. The CDR3 spans 17 residues. Trimming left V 1 base short and J 2 bases short, with 19 bases between. CDR3 protein: CASSVREEETLTYEQYF. The CDR3 DNA sequence: TGTGCCAGCAGCGTACGCGAGGAGGAAACCTTAACCTACGAGCAGTACTTC.

This clone was seen more than once but under ten times. The chain carries TRBV4-3 and TRBJ1-5; 7 bases are shared with TRBD1. Trimming at V came to 3 bases and at J to 0 bases, leaving 5 bases not matched to a gene. The CDR3 sequence is 16 residues long. Germline CDR1 and CDR2: LGHNA and YSLEER. In nucleotides, the CDR3 is TGCGCCAGCAGCCAGGACAGGCAGATTAGCAATCAGCCCCAGCATTTT. Amino acids: CASSQDRQISNQPQHF.

This chain joins TRBV27 and TRBJ1-2; D not certain. Trimming took off 5 bases at V and 8 bases at J, with 15 bases between the two ends. The V gene's germline CDR1 is MNHEY and CDR2 SMNVEV (reference sequence). The CDR3 spans 13 residues. The CDR3 spells CASSLRSVGGYTF. CDR3 DNA: TGTGCCAGCAGTCTCCGGTCAGTCGGGGGCTACACCTTC.

The rearrangement uses TRBV4-3 and TRBJ2-3; 7 bases map to TRBD1. Germline CDR1 reads LGHNA; CDR2 reads YSLEER. J gave up 1 base and V 4 bases, and 2 bases lay outside the gene matches. The CDR3 is made up of 14 amino acids. This CDR3 reads CASSLGQRTDTQYF. CDR3 nucleotide sequence: TGCGCCAGCAGCCTGGGACAGCGCACAGATACGCAGTATTTT.

This clone appeared a few times. V is TRBV24-1 and J is TRBJ1-3; D remains ambiguous. V lost 3 bases and J lost 2, with 10 bases in between. The CDR3 sequence is 15 residues long. Germline values: CDR1 KGHDR, CDR2 SFDVKD. CDR3 coding DNA: TGTGCCACCAGTGATCCCCGGGAGACTGGAAACACCATATATTTT. This sequence encodes CATSDPRETGNTIYF.

The chain joins TRBV18 to TRBJ2-7; 12 bases fit TRBD1. Germline V gene lookup returns CDR1 KGHSH and CDR2 LQKENI. V shed 3 bases, J shed 7 bases, and the junction held 4 bases outside the gene matches. The CDR3 consists of 14 residues. CDR3 nucleotides: TGTGCCAGCTCACCCGGGACAGGGGGCGAGGAGCAGTACTTC. As protein: CASSPGTGGEEQYF.

The count of this clone is one. This chain joins TRBV5-1 and TRBJ1-3; D is unresolved. The CDR3 spans 17 residues. CDR1 and CDR2 from the germline V gene are SGHRS and YFSETQ. The V end lost 1 base, the J end lost 4 bases, and 18 bases lay between the germline ends. CDR3 region: CASSLTNAGPGGNTIYF. CDR3 bases: TGCGCCAGCAGCTTGACAAACGCCGGCCCCGGGGGAAACACCATATATTTT. The full variable domain, in which reference TRBV5-1 and TRBJ1-3 provide the parts outside the CDR3, is KAGVTQTPRYLIKTRGQQVTLSCSPISGHRSVSWYQQTPGQGLQFLFEYFSETQRNKGNFPGRFSGRQFSNSRSEMNVSTLELGDSALYLCASSLTNAGPGGNTIYFGEGSWLTVV.

This chain joins TRBV30 and TRBJ1-1, with 8 bases aligning to TRBD1. The CDR3 contains 14 residues. Germline V gives CDR1 GTSNPN, CDR2 SVGIG (reference sequence). V lost 1 base, J lost 5 bases, and 6 bases stayed unmatched. CDR3 in amino acids: CAWSALTGGTEAFF. CDR3 DNA: TGTGCCTGGAGTGCCCTTACAGGGGGGACTGAAGCTTTCTTT.

With respect to this clone: At the DNA level, this CDR3 is encoded by other sequences in the same sample as well. V is TRBV24-1 and J is TRBJ1-1; D unresolved. Trimming shortened V by 9 bases and J by 1 base, and 8 bases separated the two germline ends. The CDR3 length is 12 residues. Per germline, CDR1 KGHDR and CDR2 SFDVKD. The CDR3 protein is CATSAGNTEAFF. The CDR3 bases are TGTGCCACCTCTGCGGGGAACACTGAAGCTTTCTTT.

This clone has only a few counts. The chain joins TRBV19 to TRBJ2-7; D possibly corresponds to TRBD2 (5 bases). V lost 3 bases and J lost 6, with 15 bases in between. This CDR3 spans 14 amino acids. The V gene's germline CDR1 is LNHDA and CDR2 SQIVND (reference sequence). The CDR3 DNA sequence: TGTGCCAGTAGTATTGGAGACCTTCGGGGCGAGCAGTACTTC. Amino acids: CASSIGDLRGEQYF.

The chain joins TRBV9 to TRBJ2-5; D not certain. The CDR3 is 13 residues long. Germline CDR1 reads SGDLS; CDR2 reads YYNGEE. Trimming took 0 bases from V and 3 from J, leaving 6 bases between them. The CDR3 DNA reads as TGTGCCAGCAGCGTAGTGGCAGAAGAGACCCAGTACTTC. Encoded protein: CASSVVAEETQYF.

The V gene is TRBV11-2, the J gene TRBJ1-4, with TRBD1 identical over 11 bases. CDR1 is SGHAT, CDR2 FQNNGV, per germline. This CDR3 has 15 residues. V shed 2 bases, J shed 8 bases, and the junction held 4 bases outside the gene matches. CDR3 in DNA: TGTGCCAGCAGCTTAACCCGGACAGGGGGCGAAAAACTGTTTTTT. Its protein is CASSLTRTGGEKLFF.

This chain links TRBV24-1 with TRBJ1-5, with a possible D match to TRBD1 (5 bases). Deletions cut 4 bases from V and 2 bases from J, with 14 bases between. CDR1 and CDR2 from the germline V gene are KGHDR and SFDVKD. The CDR3 runs to 16 residues. The CDR3 loop reads CATSEAGTGGNQPQHF. CDR3 nucleotide sequence: TGTGCCACCAGTGAAGCCGGGACTGGTGGCAATCAGCCCCAGCATTTT.

The rearrangement links TRBV10-3 to TRBJ1-2, with 7 bases identical to TRBD1. With 2 bases clipped from V and 5 bases from J, the junction kept 5 bases outside the gene matches. CDR3 length: 14 amino acids. In germline, CDR1 is ENHRY, CDR2 SYGVKD. CDR3 residues: CAISEDRAHYGYTF. The CDR3, as DNA: TGTGCCATCAGTGAGGACAGGGCCCATTATGGCTACACCTTC.

The chain is built from TRBV5-4 and TRBJ2-7; 10 bases are a match to TRBD2. This CDR3 has 16 residues. Germline V gene data show CDR1 as SGHNT and CDR2 as YYREEE (reference sequence). The V gene end was trimmed by 4 bases and the J gene end by 6 bases; junction bases not matched to a gene: 13. Written as DNA, the CDR3 is TGTGCCAGCAGCCTTGGGGCGGCTAGCGGGAGAGGCGAGCAGTACTTC. This codes for CASSLGAASGRGEQYF. The entire variable domain, with the rest obtained from reference TRBV5-4 and TRBJ2-7, is as follows: ETGVTQSPTHLIKTRGQQVTLRCSSQSGHNTVSWYQQALGQGPQFIFQYYREEENGRGNFPPRFSGLQFPNYSSELNVNALELDDSALYLCASSLGAASGRGEQYFGPGTRLTVT.

The chain carries TRBV9 and TRBJ1-1, with 8 bases that match TRBD1. The CDR3 loop spans 15 amino acids. Germline trimming cut 0 bases from V and 11 bases from J; bases unmatched to any gene: 12. The germline gives CDR1 SGDLS, CDR2 YYNGEE. CDR3 residues: CASSVGPQGAGRAFF. In nucleotides, the CDR3 is TGTGCCAGCAGCGTAGGTCCGCAGGGGGCTGGGCGTGCTTTCTTT.